Each of the 16 T cell receptor beta chains below was sequenced from the same sample in a study of beta chain features in type 1 diabetes. These receptors' antigens are unknown. Broader study findings: Shortening of TCRB CDR3s, moderate but significant, appeared in all four CD4+ subsets of Type 1 diabetes patients.

Every isolated RNA sample was fully reverse transcribed, so sequencing captured expressed TCRB transcripts. Data came from immunoSEQ multiplex PCR; TCRdb stores just in-frame clones and leaves some out. This sample has under 850,000 clones, with about an eighth found just once. The sample was naive CD4+ T cells from blood. These TCRs come from a young man with type 1 diabetes.

The CDR3 is CAISGTASTDTQYF. The CDR3 DNA is TGTGCCATCAGTGGGACAGCTAGCACAGATACGCAGTATTTT. The chain employs TRBV10-3 and TRBJ2-3; possibly TRBD1 for D (6 bases). Germline values: CDR1 ENHRY, CDR2 SYGVKD. The CDR3 is 14 amino acids. V was trimmed by 4 bases and J by 0 bases, leaving 8 bases between them.

Only a few counts were recorded for this clone. V and J are TRBV4-1 and TRBJ2-1, with no clear D. V dropped 0 bases and J dropped 8 bases, with 11 bases sitting between them. The germline CDR1 and CDR2 sequences are MGHRA and YSYEKL. CDR3 size: 14 residues. This chain's CDR3 is CASSQDRGSDEQFF. The CDR3 DNA reads as TGCGCCAGCAGCCAAGACCGTGGAAGTGATGAGCAGTTCTTC.

This clone turned up a few times. This sample includes further DNA sequences coding for the same CDR3. The rearrangement uses TRBV27 and TRBJ1-1; no clear D gene. The V end lost 5 bases, the J end lost 2 bases, and 9 bases lay between the germline ends. From germline, CDR1 is MNHEY and CDR2 SMNVEV (reference sequence). The length of the CDR3 is 13 residues. In nucleotides, the CDR3 is TGTGCCAGCAGTCCCCGGGAAAACACTGAAGCTTTCTTT. Translated, it gives CASSPRENTEAFF.

The V call is TRBV25-1, the J call TRBJ1-1; D is undetermined. Trimming removed 6 bases from V and 7 bases from J, with 9 bases in between. Germline V gene sequence: CDR1 MGHDK, CDR2 SYGVNS. The CDR3 spans 11 residues. CDR3 region: CASRGDGEAFF. In nucleotides, the CDR3 is TGTGCCAGCAGGGGAGACGGTGAAGCTTTCTTT.

The rearrangement links TRBV27 to TRBJ1-2; tentative D call: TRBD1 (6 bases). The CDR3 is made up of 16 amino acids. CDR1 and CDR2 from the germline V gene are MNHEY and SMNVEV (reference sequence). Trimming pared 3 bases from V and 4 bases from J, leaving 18 bases between. The CDR3 coding sequence is TGTGCCAGCAGTTTGTTTTTGCAGGGGTCAGTCTATGGCTACACCTTC. Translating gives CASSLFLQGSVYGYTF.

In its sample, this clone was seen a few times. This chain connects TRBV4-2 to TRBJ2-5; D is possibly TRBD2 (5 bases). Between the trimmed V and J ends, which lost 0 bases and 2 bases, there was a span of 10 bases. The CDR3 is made up of 15 amino acids. The germline V gene has CDR1 LGHNA and CDR2 YNFKEQ. CDR3 sequence: CASSQDLRTQETQYF. In DNA, the CDR3 is TGTGCCAGCAGCCAAGATTTACGGACTCAAGAGACCCAGTACTTC.

This clone turned up a few times. J is TRBJ2-1 and V is TRBV28, with 14 bases that match TRBD2. The CDR3 sequence is 15 residues long. The ends lost 7 bases at V and 11 bases at J; junction bases unmatched: 10. Germline lookup yields CDR1 MDHEN and CDR2 SYDVKM. The CDR3 nucleotides are TGTGCCAGCACCTCAGGCGGGACTAGCGGGGGACAGCAGTTCTTC. Amino acid sequence: CASTSGGTSGGQQFF.

This clone appeared a few times. The genes are TRBV27 and TRBJ1-2; D is possibly TRBD1 (6 bases). Germline V gives CDR1 MNHEY, CDR2 SMNVEV (reference sequence). CDR3 length: 14 residues. Trimming removed 6 bases at V and 0 bases at J, with 11 bases between. The DNA for the CDR3 is TGTGCCAGCAGCTTGACAGGAGCTAACTATGGCTACACCTTC. It codes for CASSLTGANYGYTF.

This clone was found a few times. The chain recombines TRBV7-2 with TRBJ2-2, with TRBD1 matching 8 bases. The V gene's germline CDR1 is SGHTA and CDR2 FQGNSA. Unmatched junction bases numbered 7, after V lost 8 bases and J lost 5 bases. The CDR3 is 14 residues long. CDR3 region: CASGQGRGTGELFF. For the CDR3, the DNA is TGTGCCAGCGGACAGGGTCGTGGGACCGGGGAGCTGTTTTTT.

The V and J genes are TRBV5-8 and TRBJ1-2; TRBD1 is a possible D gene (5 bases). Trimming cost V 0 bases and J 1 base, with 10 bases left between them. Germline assignment: CDR1 SGHTS and CDR2 YDEGEE. This CDR3 has 15 amino acids. The CDR3 reads CASSLETADNYGYTF. As DNA, the CDR3 is TGTGCCAGCAGCTTGGAGACAGCTGATAACTATGGCTACACCTTC.

The gene calls are TRBV7-8 and TRBJ2-5, with 9 positions matching TRBD1. This CDR3 is built from 17 residues. Germline CDR1 SGHVS, CDR2 FQNEAQ. The V segment lost 3 bases and the J segment 5 bases; nucleotides outside the gene matches: 13. In nucleotides, the CDR3 is TGTGCCAGCAGCTTCCCACCGCGACAGGGGGGATTGGAGACCCAGTACTTC. Protein product: CASSFPPRQGGLETQYF. Full variable domain (missing parts from reference TRBV7-8 and TRBJ2-5): GAGVSQSPRYKVAKRGQDVALRCDPISGHVSLFWYQQALGQGPEFLTYFQNEAQLDKSGLPSDRFFAERPEGSVSTLKIQRTQQEDSAVYLCASSFPPRQGGLETQYFGPGTRLLVL.

This clone came up a few times. Different DNA sequences within this sample yield the same CDR3. The J gene is TRBJ1-2, the V gene TRBV18; 7 bases map to TRBD1. The V and J ends lost 2 bases and 8 bases, in that order; junction bases with no gene match: 2. Germline V CDR1 and CDR2: KGHSH, LQKENI. This CDR3 contains 12 residues. CDR3 loop: CASSPTGDGYTF. The CDR3 DNA is TGTGCCAGCTCACCAACAGGGGACGGCTACACCTTC.

This chain links TRBV7-3 with TRBJ2-2; D is uncertain. The length of the CDR3 is 13 residues. Trimming pared 8 bases from V and 1 base from J, leaving 8 bases between. The germline V gene has CDR1 SGHTA and CDR2 FQGTGA. CDR3 in DNA: TGTGCCAGCGGGCAGATGAACACCGGGGAGCTGTTTTTT. Residues: CASGQMNTGELFF.

This clone was counted only a few times. V gene TRBV28 combines with J gene TRBJ2-7; D is undetermined. Germline V gene sequence: CDR1 MDHEN, CDR2 SYDVKM. V lost 5 bases to trimming and J lost 2 bases, with 10 bases between them. The CDR3 runs to 13 residues. The CDR3 DNA sequence: TGTGCCAGCAGTGACCCCCCGACCTACGAGCAGTACTTC. Translation: CASSDPPTYEQYF.

This clone was counted a few times. This chain links TRBV23-1 with TRBJ1-4; weak D call: TRBD1 (5 bases). TRBV23-1 is sorted into the ORF group, with uncertain function. The CDR3 is 15 amino acids. The V end lost 0 bases, the J end lost 8 bases, and 13 bases lay between the germline ends. CDR3: CASSQSRGFLEKLFF. The CDR3 region has the DNA TGCGCCAGCAGTCAATCGCGGGGGTTTTTGGAAAAACTGTTTTTT.

This clone appeared a few times. This chain links TRBV25-1 with TRBJ2-2; TRBD1 matches at 9 bases. CDR1 is MGHDK and CDR2 is SYGVNS in the germline V gene. The CDR3 consists of 16 residues. V was pared by 1 base and J by 2 bases, with 2 bases of the junction left unmatched. The CDR3 sequence: CASSELTGGNTGELFF. The DNA for the CDR3 is TGTGCCAGCAGTGAATTGACAGGGGGAAACACCGGGGAGCTGTTTTTT.